One and the same sample provided the 30 T cell receptor beta chains below, sequenced in a study of blood T cell repertoires in COVID-19. Assay: immunoSEQ multiplex PCR; the TCRdb copy retains only in-frame clones and omits some. Here the sample spans tens of thousands of clones, about 87% being singletons. Sequencing was carried out using peripheral blood. The origin of the receptors is a human donor in a cohort sampled during active COVID-19.

This clone was detected only once. The rearrangement joins TRBV12-3 or TRBV12-4 to TRBJ1-1, with TRBD1 identical over 7 bases. After removal of 6 bases from V and 5 bases from J, the junction contained 3 bases not matched to a gene. This CDR3 spans 12 amino acids. CDR3 residues: CASRGQFTEAFF. The CDR3 nucleotides read TGTGCCAGCAGGGGACAGTTTACTGAAGCTTTCTTT.

The rearrangement links TRBV5-4 to TRBJ2-5, with a weak D call TRBD2 (7 bases). Germline loops: CDR1 SGHNT, CDR2 YYREEE (reference sequence). V lost 3 bases, J lost 3 bases, and 21 bases lay in between. The CDR3 spans 17 residues. The CDR3 bases are TGTGCCAGCAGCTCCGCTGTAGGGGGGGATGTTAAAGAGACCCAGTACTTC. This encodes CASSSAVGGDVKETQYF. The full variable domain, rest sourced from reference TRBV5-4 and TRBJ2-5, is ETGVTQSPTHLIKTRGQQVTLRCSSQSGHNTVSWYQQALGQGPQFIFQYYREEENGRGNFPPRFSGLQFPNYSSELNVNALELDDSALYLCASSSAVGGDVKETQYFGPGTRLLVL.

The J gene is TRBJ1-2, the V gene TRBV10-3; D remains ambiguous. Germline-derived CDR1 and CDR2 are ENHRY and SYGVKD. The CDR3 sequence is 14 residues long. V shed 0 bases and J shed 4 bases, with 9 bases lying between them. In DNA form, the CDR3 reads TGTGCCATCAGTGAGTCGAATACTTTCTATGGCTACACCTTC. Amino acid sequence: CAISESNTFYGYTF.

The chain joins TRBV6-6 to TRBJ2-7, with TRBD2 matching over 15 bases. After removal of 6 bases from V and 6 bases from J, the junction contained 18 bases not matched to a gene. This CDR3 is built from 19 residues. Germline V gene lookup returns CDR1 MNHNY and CDR2 SVGAGI (reference sequence). The CDR3 DNA is TGTGCCAGCAGCTTCGGACTAGCGGGGGGGCGGAGGGCAGGCAGCGAGCAGTACTTC. Translation gives CASSFGLAGGRRAGSEQYF.

The chain employs TRBV30 and TRBJ1-6; 9 bases match TRBD1. Germline loops: CDR1 GTSNPN, CDR2 SVGIG (reference sequence). This CDR3 region has 15 residues. J gave up 8 bases and V 5 bases, and 10 bases lay outside the gene matches. The CDR3 DNA follows: TGTGCCTGGGGGGGACAGGGAGGATGGTATTCACCCCTCCACTTT. Translated, it gives CAWGGQGGWYSPLHF.

V gene TRBV6-5 combines with J gene TRBJ1-1; possibly TRBD1 for D (5 bases). The CDR3 loop spans 15 amino acids. From germline, CDR1 is MNHEY and CDR2 SVGAGI. The V gene lost 3 bases and the J gene lost 4 bases, with 15 bases spanning the gap. The CDR3 DNA follows: TGTGCCAGCAGTTATCTTGGGGGGGGAAGCACTGAAGCTTTCTTT. This sequence encodes CASSYLGGGSTEAFF.

CDR3 residues: CASSLPATGEAFF. CDR3 DNA: TGTGCCAGCAGTTTACCCGCTACAGGTGAAGCTTTCTTT. J is TRBJ1-1 and V is TRBV28; weak D call: TRBD1 (5 bases). Trimming took 2 bases from V and 7 from J, leaving 11 bases between them. The germline V gene encodes CDR1 MDHEN and CDR2 SYDVKM. The CDR3 extends over 13 amino acids.

The chain is built from TRBV5-4 and TRBJ2-1, with 7 positions matching TRBD1. The CDR3 extends over 14 amino acids. Losses at the gene ends were 4 bases for V and 6 bases for J; bases not matched to a gene: 7. CDR1 and CDR2 from the germline V gene are SGHNT and YYREEE (reference sequence). CDR3 region: CASSLLTGRNEQFF. CDR3 DNA: TGTGCCAGCAGCCTACTGACAGGGCGCAATGAGCAGTTCTTC.

This chain uses TRBV11-2 with TRBJ2-3, with D perhaps TRBD2 (5 bases). This CDR3 is 13 amino acids long. Germline V gene lookup returns CDR1 SGHAT and CDR2 FQNNGV. Trimming cost V 4 bases and J 9 bases, with 14 bases left between them. The CDR3 bases are TGTGCCAGCAGCTCCGGGAACCAAGGGACGCAGTATTTT. Translating gives CASSSGNQGTQYF. Complete variable domain (other parts from reference TRBV11-2 and TRBJ2-3): EAGVAQSPRYKIIEKRQSVAFWCNPISGHATLYWYQQILGQGPKLLIQFQNNGVVDDSQLPKDRFSAERLKGVDSTLKIQPAKLEDSAVYLCASSSGNQGTQYFGPGTRLTVL.

The chain carries TRBV6-5 and TRBJ1-6, with D perhaps TRBD1 (5 bases). V shed 6 bases and J shed 10 bases, with 10 bases lying between them. The V gene's germline CDR1 is MNHEY and CDR2 SVGAGI. There are 12 residues in the CDR3. The CDR3 spells CASSRGESPLHF. The CDR3 nucleotides are TGTGCCAGCAGCCGGGGGGAATCACCCCTCCACTTT.

This chain joins TRBV9 and TRBJ2-5; a possible D gene is TRBD2 (5 bases). CDR3 size: 15 residues. The ends were cut back, 0 bases at V and 1 base at J, with 10 bases in the middle. Germline CDR1 is SGDLS and CDR2 is YYNGEE. The CDR3 protein is CASSVEERPQETQYF. DNA for the CDR3: TGTGCCAGCAGCGTAGAAGAGCGGCCCCAAGAGACCCAGTACTTC.

The chain recombines TRBV2 with TRBJ1-1; 9 bases map to TRBD1. This CDR3 is built from 15 residues. Germline lookup yields CDR1 SNHLY and CDR2 FYNNEI. V was pared by 5 bases and J by 4 bases, with 8 bases of the junction left unmatched. DNA for the CDR3: TGTGCCAGCAGTATACCCGGACAGGGGAGCACTGAAGCTTTCTTT. This codes for CASSIPGQGSTEAFF.

The chain recombines TRBV30 with TRBJ2-6; a possible D gene is TRBD2 (6 bases). V lost 4 bases and J lost 3, with 7 bases in between. The CDR3 sequence is 13 residues long. Germline V gene lookup returns CDR1 GTSNPN and CDR2 SVGIG (reference sequence). The CDR3 bases are TGTGCCTGGACCGGGGGTGGGGCCAACGTCCTGACTTTC. This gives the protein CAWTGGGANVLTF.

CDR3 sequence: CASSSTVFADYGYTF. DNA for the CDR3: TGTGCCAGCAGCTCCACGGTCTTTGCTGACTATGGCTACACCTTC. This chain connects TRBV9 to TRBJ1-2; D unresolved. CDR1 is SGDLS and CDR2 is YYNGEE in the germline V gene. The length of the CDR3 is 15 residues. V shed 4 bases and J shed 3 bases, with 16 bases lying between them.

This chain joins TRBV7-9 and TRBJ2-6, with 8 bases that match TRBD1. The V segment lost 6 bases and the J segment 1 base; nucleotides outside the gene matches: 5. Germline lookup yields CDR1 SEHNR and CDR2 FQNEAQ (reference sequence). The CDR3 is 16 amino acids. CDR3 residues: CASRRGQASGANVLTF. CDR3 nucleotide sequence: TGTGCCAGCAGGCGGGGACAGGCATCTGGGGCCAACGTCCTGACTTTC.

The chain recombines TRBV9 with TRBJ2-2; 7 positions agree with TRBD2. Unmatched junction bases numbered 7, after V lost 0 bases and J lost 5 bases. CDR3 length: 16 residues. Germline CDR1 reads SGDLS; CDR2 reads YYNGEE. The DNA of the CDR3 is TGTGCCAGCAGCGTAGCTCACGGGAGGAGGACCGGGGAGCTGTTTTTT. It encodes CASSVAHGRRTGELFF.

The chain is built from TRBV19 and TRBJ2-7, with D possibly being TRBD1 (5 bases). Germline loops: CDR1 LNHDA, CDR2 SQIVND (reference sequence). The CDR3 is 14 residues long. Deletions cut 3 bases from V and 3 bases from J, with 12 bases between. The CDR3 spells CASSIRPGHYEQYF. The CDR3 DNA reads TGTGCCAGTAGTATCCGTCCCGGACACTACGAGCAGTACTTC.

This chain connects TRBV30 to TRBJ1-2, with 9 positions matching TRBD1. After removal of 2 bases from V and 5 bases from J, the junction contained 3 bases not matched to a gene. Germline V CDR1 and CDR2: GTSNPN, SVGIG (reference sequence). The CDR3 has 13 amino acids. Here the CDR3 DNA reads TGTGCCTGGAGTCCAGGACAGGGGTATGGCTACACCTTC. Its translation: CAWSPGQGYGYTF.

This chain links TRBV10-2 with TRBJ2-2; TRBD1 matches 7 bases. The CDR3 is 17 residues long. Germline V gene data show CDR1 as WSHSY and CDR2 as SAAADI. Unmatched junction bases numbered 11, after V lost 2 bases and J lost 5 bases. The DNA for the CDR3 is TGCGCCAGCAGTGAGACTGGACAGGCGGAGGTGACCGGGGAGCTGTTTTTT. Residues: CASSETGQAEVTGELFF.

The rearrangement uses TRBV28 and TRBJ1-2; D unclear. Germline V gene lookup returns CDR1 MDHEN and CDR2 SYDVKM. Trimming pared 3 bases from V and 8 bases from J, leaving 13 bases between. The CDR3 runs to 13 residues. Here the CDR3 DNA reads TGTGCCAGCAGTTTGAGGGCCGGGGTAGGCTACACCTTC. This encodes CASSLRAGVGYTF.

The rearrangement uses TRBV5-6 and TRBJ2-7; 7 bases are shared with TRBD1. Germline assignment: CDR1 SGHDT and CDR2 YYEEEE. The CDR3 has 12 amino acids. The V segment lost 4 bases and the J segment 6 bases; nucleotides outside the gene matches: 4. The CDR3 DNA reads as TGTGCCAGCAGCCGACAGGGTCCCGAGCAGTACTTC. It translates to CASSRQGPEQYF. The complete variable domain, with remaining parts taken from reference TRBV5-6 and TRBJ2-7, reads DAGVTQSPTHLIKTRGQQVTLRCSPKSGHDTVSWYQQALGQGPQFIFQYYEEEERQRGNFPDRFSGHQFPNYSSELNVNALLLGDSALYLCASSRQGPEQYFGPGTRLTVT.

V and J are TRBV12-3 or TRBV12-4 and TRBJ2-5, with D maybe TRBD1 (6 bases). V lost 3 bases and J lost 7, with 12 bases in between. The CDR3 has 13 amino acids. CDR3 sequence (DNA): TGTGCCAGCAGTTTTGGGGGCACCGGGACCCAGTACTTC. Encoded protein: CASSFGGTGTQYF.

This rearrangement joins TRBV28 to TRBJ2-7, with 7 bases fitting TRBD2. Trimming removed 3 bases from V and 3 bases from J; junction bases left unmatched: 8. Germline V gene sequence: CDR1 MDHEN, CDR2 SYDVKM. This CDR3 spans 15 amino acids. The CDR3, as DNA: TGTGCCAGCAGTTTTAAGGGAGGGGCCCGCTACGAGCAGTACTTC. The encoded protein is CASSFKGGARYEQYF.

J is TRBJ2-5 and V is TRBV28, with D perhaps matching TRBD2 (5 bases). The CDR3 spans 14 residues. The germline V gene encodes CDR1 MDHEN and CDR2 SYDVKM. V gave up 2 bases and J gave up 5 bases, with 12 bases separating them. CDR3 sequence: CASSLGGGQETQYF. The CDR3 nucleotides are TGTGCCAGCAGTTTAGGCGGCGGGCAGGAGACCCAGTACTTC.

The chain couples TRBV11-3 to TRBJ2-7, with D maybe TRBD1 (5 bases). The CDR3 is 13 amino acids. V was shortened by 3 bases and J by 1 base, with 7 bases between the two germline ends. CDR1 and CDR2 (germline): SGHNT, YENEEA. The DNA of the CDR3 is TGTGCCAGCAGCTTTCAGGGATCCTACGAGCAGTACTTC. It codes for CASSFQGSYEQYF.

This chain uses TRBV7-2 with TRBJ1-1; 9 nucleotides line up with TRBD1. The trim removed 0 bases at V and 7 bases at J, leaving 6 bases unmatched. From germline, CDR1 is SGHTA and CDR2 FQGNSA. The CDR3 loop spans 15 amino acids. The CDR3 reads CASSLAGTGFGEAFF. The DNA of the CDR3 is TGTGCCAGCAGCTTAGCTGGGACAGGGTTCGGTGAAGCTTTCTTT.

V is TRBV7-3 and J is TRBJ1-2; TRBD1 agrees at 9 bases. Germline V gives CDR1 SGHTA, CDR2 FQGTGA. J lost 8 bases, V lost 1 base, and 11 bases had no gene match. This CDR3 region has 16 residues. CDR3 loop: CASSLNAGDRADGYTF. The CDR3, as DNA: TGTGCCAGCAGCTTAAATGCGGGGGACAGGGCGGACGGCTACACCTTC.

The chain carries TRBV7-9 and TRBJ1-4; 8 nucleotides agree with TRBD1. The CDR3 sequence is 16 residues long. Germline CDR1 and CDR2: SEHNR and FQNEAQ (reference sequence). The trim removed 1 base at V and 4 bases at J, leaving 5 bases unmatched. CDR3 amino acids: CASSLDQGQGNEKLFF. CDR3 nucleotide sequence: TGTGCCAGCAGCTTAGATCAAGGACAGGGTAATGAAAAACTGTTTTTT.

The gene calls are TRBV7-2 and TRBJ2-1; TRBD2 matches 7 bases. The junction had 10 bases not matched to a gene; V was cut back by 5 bases and J by 3 bases. There are 16 residues in the CDR3. Germline V gives CDR1 SGHTA, CDR2 FQGNSA. As DNA, the CDR3 is TGTGCCAGCAGCCTCGGGCGGCGGGGGAACTACAATGAGCAGTTCTTC. It yields the protein CASSLGRRGNYNEQFF.

The chain combines TRBV11-2 with TRBJ2-1; 9 nucleotides line up with TRBD2. Trimming cost V 4 bases and J 5 bases; bases outside gene matches: 3. The CDR3 spans 14 residues. Per the germline V gene, CDR1 is SGHAT and CDR2 is FQNNGV. CDR3 protein: CASSSLAGDNEQFF. The CDR3, as DNA: TGTGCCAGCAGCTCTTTAGCGGGGGACAATGAGCAGTTCTTC.